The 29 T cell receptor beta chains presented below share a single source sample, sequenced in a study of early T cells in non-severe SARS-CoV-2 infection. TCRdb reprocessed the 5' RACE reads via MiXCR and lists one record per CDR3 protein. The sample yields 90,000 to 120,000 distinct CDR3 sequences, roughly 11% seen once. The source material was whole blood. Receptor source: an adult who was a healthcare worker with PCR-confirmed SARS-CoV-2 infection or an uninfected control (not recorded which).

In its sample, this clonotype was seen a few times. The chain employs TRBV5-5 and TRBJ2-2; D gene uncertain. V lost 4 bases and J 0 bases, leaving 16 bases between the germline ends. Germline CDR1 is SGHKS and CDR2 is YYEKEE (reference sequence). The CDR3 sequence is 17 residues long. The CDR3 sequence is CASSEDGLAANTGELFF. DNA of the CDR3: TGTGCCAGCAGCGAGGATGGTTTGGCAGCGAACACCGGGGAGCTGTTTTTT.

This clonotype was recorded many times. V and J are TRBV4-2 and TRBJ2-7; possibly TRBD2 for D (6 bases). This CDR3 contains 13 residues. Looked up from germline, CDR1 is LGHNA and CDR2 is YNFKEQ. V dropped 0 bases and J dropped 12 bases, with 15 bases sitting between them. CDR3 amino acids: CASSQDGVLARYF. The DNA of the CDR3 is TGTGCCAGCAGCCAAGACGGGGTTCTAGCGCGGTACTTC.

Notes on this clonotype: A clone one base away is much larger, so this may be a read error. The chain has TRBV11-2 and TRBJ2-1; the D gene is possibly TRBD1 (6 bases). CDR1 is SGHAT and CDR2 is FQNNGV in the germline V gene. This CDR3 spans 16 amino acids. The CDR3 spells CASSFIRSARDNVQFF. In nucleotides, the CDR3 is TGTGCCAGCAGCTTTATCCGTAGCGCAAGGGACAATGTGCAGTTCTTC. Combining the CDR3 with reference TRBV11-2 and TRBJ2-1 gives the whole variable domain EAGVAQSPRYKIIEKRQSVAFWCNPISGHATLYWYQQILGQGPKLLIQFQNNGVVDDSQLPKDRFSAERLKGVDSTLKIQPAKLEDSAVYLCASSFIRSARDNVQFFGPGTRLTVL.

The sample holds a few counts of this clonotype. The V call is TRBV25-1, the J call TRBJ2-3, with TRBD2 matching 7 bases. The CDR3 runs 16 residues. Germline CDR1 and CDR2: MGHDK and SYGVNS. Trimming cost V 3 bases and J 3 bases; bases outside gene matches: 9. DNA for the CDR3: TGTGCCAGCAGTGACGCGGGCGGGAGTTGGACAGATACGCAGTATTTT. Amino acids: CASSDAGGSWTDTQYF.

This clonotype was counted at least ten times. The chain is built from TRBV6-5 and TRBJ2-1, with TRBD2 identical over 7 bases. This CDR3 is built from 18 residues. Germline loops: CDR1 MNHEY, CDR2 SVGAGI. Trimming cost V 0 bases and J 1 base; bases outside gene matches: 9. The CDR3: CASSYSSYGGGSYNEQFF. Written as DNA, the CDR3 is TGTGCCAGCAGTTACTCGAGTTATGGGGGAGGGTCCTACAATGAGCAGTTCTTC.

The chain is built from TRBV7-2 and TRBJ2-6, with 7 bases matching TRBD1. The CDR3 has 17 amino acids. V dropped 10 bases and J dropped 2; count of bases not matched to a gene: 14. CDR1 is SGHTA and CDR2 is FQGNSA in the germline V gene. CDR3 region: CATSHTFTGAGANVLTF. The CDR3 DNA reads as TGTGCCACATCTCATACGTTTACAGGGGCTGGGGCCAACGTCCTGACTTTC.

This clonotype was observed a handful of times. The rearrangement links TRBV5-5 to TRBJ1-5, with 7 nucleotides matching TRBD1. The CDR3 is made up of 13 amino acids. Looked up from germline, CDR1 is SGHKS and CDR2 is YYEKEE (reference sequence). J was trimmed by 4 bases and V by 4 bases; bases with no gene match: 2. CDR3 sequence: CASSPTGNQPQHF. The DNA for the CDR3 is TGTGCCAGCAGCCCGACAGGGAATCAGCCCCAGCATTTT.

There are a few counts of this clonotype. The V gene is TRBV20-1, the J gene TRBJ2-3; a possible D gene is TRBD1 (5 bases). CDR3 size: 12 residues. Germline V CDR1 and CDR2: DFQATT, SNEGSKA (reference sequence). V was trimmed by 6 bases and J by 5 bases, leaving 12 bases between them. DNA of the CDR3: TGCAGTGCGAGGCAGACAGTAGATACGCAGTATTTT. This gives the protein CSARQTVDTQYF.

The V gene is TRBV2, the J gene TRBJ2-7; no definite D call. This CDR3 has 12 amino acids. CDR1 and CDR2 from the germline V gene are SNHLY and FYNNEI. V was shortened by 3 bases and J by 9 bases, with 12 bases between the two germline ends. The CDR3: CASSDTTPRQYF. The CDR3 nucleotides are TGTGCCAGCAGTGACACCACACCGCGGCAGTACTTC.

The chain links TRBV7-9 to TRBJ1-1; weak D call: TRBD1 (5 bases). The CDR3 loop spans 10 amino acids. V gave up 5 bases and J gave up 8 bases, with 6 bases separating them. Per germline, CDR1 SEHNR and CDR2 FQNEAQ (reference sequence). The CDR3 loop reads CASSRTEAFF. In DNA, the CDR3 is TGTGCCAGCAGCAGGACAGAAGCTTTCTTT.

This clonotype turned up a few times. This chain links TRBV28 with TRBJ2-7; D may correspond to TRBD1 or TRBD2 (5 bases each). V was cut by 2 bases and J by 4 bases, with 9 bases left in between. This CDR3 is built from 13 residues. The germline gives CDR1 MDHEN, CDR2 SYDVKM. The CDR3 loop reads CASSLGTRYEQYF. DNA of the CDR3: TGTGCCAGCAGTTTAGGGACCAGATACGAGCAGTACTTC.

In DNA, the CDR3 is TGTGCCAGCAGTTTATTGGGGACAGCCAGGGCCCTTCAAGAGACCCAGTACTTC. This gives the protein CASSLLGTARALQETQYF. The V gene is TRBV27, the J gene TRBJ2-5; TRBD1 matches 7 bases. Germline loops: CDR1 MNHEY, CDR2 SMNVEV (reference sequence). Trimming cost V 1 base and J 2 bases; bases outside gene matches: 13. The CDR3 consists of 18 residues.

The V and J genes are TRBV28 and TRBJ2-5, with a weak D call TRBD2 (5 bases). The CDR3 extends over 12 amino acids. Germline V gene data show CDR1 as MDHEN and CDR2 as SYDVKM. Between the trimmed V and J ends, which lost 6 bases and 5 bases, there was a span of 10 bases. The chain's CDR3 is CASRTSGETQYF. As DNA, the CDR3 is TGTGCCAGCAGAACTTCGGGGGAGACCCAGTACTTC. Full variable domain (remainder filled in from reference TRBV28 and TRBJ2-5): DVKVTQSSRYLVKRTGEKVFLECVQDMDHENMFWYRQDPGLGLRLIYFSYDVKMKEKGDIPEGYSVSREKKERFSLILESASTNQTSMYLCASRTSGETQYFGPGTRLLVL.

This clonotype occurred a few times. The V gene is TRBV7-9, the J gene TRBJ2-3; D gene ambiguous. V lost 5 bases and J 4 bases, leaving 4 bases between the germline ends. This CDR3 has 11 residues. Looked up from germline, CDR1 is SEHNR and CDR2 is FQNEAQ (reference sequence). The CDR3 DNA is TGTGCCAGCAGCCGATCAGATACGCAGTATTTT. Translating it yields CASSRSDTQYF.

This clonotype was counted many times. This CDR3 reads CASSGEREWPYNEQFF. The CDR3 region has the DNA TGTGCCAGCAGTGGTGAGCGGGAGTGGCCCTACAATGAGCAGTTCTTC. This chain links TRBV12-3 or TRBV12-4 with TRBJ2-1; 8 bases agree with TRBD2. The length of the CDR3 is 16 residues. The trim removed 5 bases at V and 2 bases at J, leaving 8 bases unmatched.

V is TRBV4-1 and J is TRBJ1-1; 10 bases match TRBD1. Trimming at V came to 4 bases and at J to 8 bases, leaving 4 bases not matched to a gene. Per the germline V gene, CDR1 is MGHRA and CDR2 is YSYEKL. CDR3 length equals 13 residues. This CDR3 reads CASSPDRGREAFF. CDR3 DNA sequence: TGCGCCAGCAGCCCTGACAGGGGGCGAGAAGCTTTCTTT.

Written as DNA, the CDR3 is TGTGCCAGCTCGCACCGGCAGGCCAATCAGCCCCAGCATTTT. It codes for CASSHRQANQPQHF. The rearrangement links TRBV18 to TRBJ1-5; D uncertain. Trimming removed 6 bases from V and 3 bases from J, with 12 bases in between. The CDR3 contains 14 residues. Germline CDR1 is KGHSH and CDR2 is LQKENI.

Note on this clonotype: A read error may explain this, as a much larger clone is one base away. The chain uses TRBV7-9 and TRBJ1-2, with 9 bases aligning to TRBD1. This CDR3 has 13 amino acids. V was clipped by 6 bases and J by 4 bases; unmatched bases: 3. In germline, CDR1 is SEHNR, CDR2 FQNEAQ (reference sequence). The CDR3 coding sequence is TGTGCCAGCAGTCCGGGACAGGGCTATGGCTACACCTTC. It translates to CASSPGQGYGYTF.

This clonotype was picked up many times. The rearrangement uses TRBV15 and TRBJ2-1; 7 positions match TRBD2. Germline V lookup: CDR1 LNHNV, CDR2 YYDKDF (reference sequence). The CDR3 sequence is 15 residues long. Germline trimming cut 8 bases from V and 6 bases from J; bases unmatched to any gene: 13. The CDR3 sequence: CATAQRREQVNEQFF. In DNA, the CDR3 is TGTGCCACCGCCCAGAGGCGGGAGCAGGTCAATGAGCAGTTCTTC.

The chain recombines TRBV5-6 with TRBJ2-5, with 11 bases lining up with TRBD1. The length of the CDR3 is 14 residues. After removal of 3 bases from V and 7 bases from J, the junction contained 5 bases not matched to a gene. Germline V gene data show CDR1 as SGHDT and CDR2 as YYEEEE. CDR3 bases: TGTGCCAGCAGCTGGGGACAGGGGGTTTTGACCCAGTACTTC. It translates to CASSWGQGVLTQYF. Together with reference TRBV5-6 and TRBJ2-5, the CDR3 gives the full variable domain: DAGVTQSPTHLIKTRGQQVTLRCSPKSGHDTVSWYQQALGQGPQFIFQYYEEEERQRGNFPDRFSGHQFPNYSSELNVNALLLGDSALYLCASSWGQGVLTQYFGPGTRLLVL.

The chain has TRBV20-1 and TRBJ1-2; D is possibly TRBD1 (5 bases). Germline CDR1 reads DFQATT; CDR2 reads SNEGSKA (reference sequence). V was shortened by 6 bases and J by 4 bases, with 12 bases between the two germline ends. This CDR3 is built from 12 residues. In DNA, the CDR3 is TGCAGTGCCTCTTCCAGGGCCTATGGCTACACCTTC. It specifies CSASSRAYGYTF.

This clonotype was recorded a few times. CDR3 DNA: TGTGCCAGCAAACAGGGTAGGGTGCAATATGAGCAGTTCTTC. It translates to CASKQGRVQYEQFF. The V call is TRBV6-5, the J call TRBJ2-1; D is perhaps TRBD1 (6 bases). V was trimmed by 7 bases and J by 8 bases, leaving 18 bases between them. From germline, CDR1 is MNHEY and CDR2 SVGAGI. The CDR3 has 14 amino acids.

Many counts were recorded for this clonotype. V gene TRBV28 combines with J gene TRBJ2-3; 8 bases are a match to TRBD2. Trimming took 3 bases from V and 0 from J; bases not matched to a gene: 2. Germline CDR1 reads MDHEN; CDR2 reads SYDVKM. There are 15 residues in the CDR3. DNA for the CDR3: TGTGCCAGCAGTTTTGAGCGGGAGAGCACAGATACGCAGTATTTT. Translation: CASSFERESTDTQYF.

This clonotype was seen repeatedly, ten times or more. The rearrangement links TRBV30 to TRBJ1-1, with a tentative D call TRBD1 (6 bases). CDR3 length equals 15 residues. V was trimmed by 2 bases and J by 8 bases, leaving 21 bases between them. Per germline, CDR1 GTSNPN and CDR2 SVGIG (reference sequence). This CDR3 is CAWSSSSGGWGEAFF. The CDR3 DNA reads TGTGCCTGGAGTTCCTCCTCGGGGGGCTGGGGCGAAGCTTTCTTT.

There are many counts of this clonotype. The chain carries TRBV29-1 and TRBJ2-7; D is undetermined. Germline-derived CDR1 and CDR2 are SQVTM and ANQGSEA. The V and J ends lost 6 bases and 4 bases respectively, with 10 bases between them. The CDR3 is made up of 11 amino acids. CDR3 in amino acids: CSVRLGYEQYF. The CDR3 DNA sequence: TGCAGCGTGAGGTTGGGGTACGAGCAGTACTTC.

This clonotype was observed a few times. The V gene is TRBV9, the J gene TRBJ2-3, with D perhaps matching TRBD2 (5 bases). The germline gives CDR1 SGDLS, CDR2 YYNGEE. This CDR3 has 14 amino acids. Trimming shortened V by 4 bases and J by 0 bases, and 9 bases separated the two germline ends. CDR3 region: CASSPRASTDTQYF. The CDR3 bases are TGTGCCAGCAGCCCGAGGGCTAGCACAGATACGCAGTATTTT.

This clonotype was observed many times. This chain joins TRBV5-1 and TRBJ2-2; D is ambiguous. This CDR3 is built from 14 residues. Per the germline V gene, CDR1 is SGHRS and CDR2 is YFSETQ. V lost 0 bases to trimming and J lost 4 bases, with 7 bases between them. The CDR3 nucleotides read TGCGCCAGCAGCTTGGCGTCGGGCACCGGGGAGCTGTTTTTT. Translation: CASSLASGTGELFF.

In nucleotides, the CDR3 is TGTGCCAGAAGCGCCGGACAGGTCGAAGAAAAACTGTTTTTT. It encodes CARSAGQVEEKLFF. The V and J genes are TRBV5-3 and TRBJ1-4; TRBD1 matches at 7 bases. TRBV5-3 is assigned to the ORF class and has an uncertain function. After removal of 4 bases from V and 8 bases from J, the junction contained 8 bases not matched to a gene. The CDR3 sequence is 14 residues long.

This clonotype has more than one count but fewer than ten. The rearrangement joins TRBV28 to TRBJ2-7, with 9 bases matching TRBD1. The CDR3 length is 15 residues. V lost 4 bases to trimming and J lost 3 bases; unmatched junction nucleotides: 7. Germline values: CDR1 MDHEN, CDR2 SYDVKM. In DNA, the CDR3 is TGTGCCAGCAGTTCAACGGGACAGGGCCACTACGAGCAGTACTTC. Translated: CASSSTGQGHYEQYF.